Following are 14 T cell receptor beta chains from one sample sequenced in a study of response to subunit inactivated influenza vaccine. MiXCR was run by TCRdb on the RT-PCR reads, yielding one entry per CDR3 protein. The data show around 570,000 distinct CDR3 sequences, approximately 10% seen once. The data were also submitted as part of a second study, on T cells expressing NK-cell markers. Per that paper: The TCR beta cDNA came from 5'RACE template switching with UMIs.

The sample was PBMCs from blood, taken on the day of vaccination. These receptors were obtained from a man aged 50-60 years who received an inactivated influenza vaccine.

This clonotype was detected a few times. This chain connects TRBV20-1 to TRBJ2-2, with no clear D. V dropped 2 bases and J dropped 7 bases, with 11 bases sitting between them. CDR3 length: 13 residues. The germline V gene encodes CDR1 DFQATT and CDR2 SNEGSKA (reference sequence). The chain's CDR3 is CSARKLDIGELFF. For the CDR3, the DNA is TGCAGTGCTAGAAAGCTAGATATCGGGGAGCTGTTTTTT.

This clonotype was picked up a small number of times. V gene TRBV6-1 combines with J gene TRBJ2-1, with 11 bases lining up with TRBD2. The CDR3 totals 18 residues. Germline V CDR1 and CDR2: MNHNS, SASEGT. J lost 1 base, V lost 4 bases, and 9 bases had no gene match. The DNA of the CDR3 is TGTGCCAGCAGTGTAGAAAGTCTAGCGGGGGGATCCTACAATGAGCAGTTCTTC. It translates to CASSVESLAGGSYNEQFF.

This clonotype was observed a handful of times. V and J are TRBV15 and TRBJ1-2; the D is unclear. The CDR3 covers 13 residues. V was pared by 4 bases and J by 6 bases, with 12 bases between. Germline assignment: CDR1 LNHNV and CDR2 YYDKDF (reference sequence). CDR3 loop: CATSKDHRNGYTF. In DNA, the CDR3 is TGTGCCACCAGCAAAGACCACCGAAATGGCTACACCTTC.

This clonotype was seen many times. The CDR3 DNA sequence: TGTGCCTCCACGGGGGGGGAGCGGAAAGCTTTCTTT. Protein product: CASTGGERKAFF. The rearrangement joins TRBV30 to TRBJ1-1; a possible D gene is TRBD1 (5 bases). The V gene's germline CDR1 is GTSNPN and CDR2 SVGIG (reference sequence). The CDR3 totals 12 residues. V shed 7 bases and J shed 9 bases, with 18 bases lying between them.

This clonotype has just a few counts. V is TRBV28 and J is TRBJ2-1, with 8 positions matching TRBD1. The CDR3 length is 14 residues. V dropped 6 bases and J dropped 9; count of bases not matched to a gene: 10. Germline V gene data show CDR1 as MDHEN and CDR2 as SYDVKM. The CDR3 loop is CASRPTGGSGEQFF. CDR3 in DNA: TGTGCCAGCAGACCTACAGGGGGGTCGGGTGAGCAGTTCTTC. The full variable domain, with the rest looked up from reference TRBV28 and TRBJ2-1, is DVKVTQSSRYLVKRTGEKVFLECVQDMDHENMFWYRQDPGLGLRLIYFSYDVKMKEKGDIPEGYSVSREKKERFSLILESASTNQTSMYLCASRPTGGSGEQFFGPGTRLTVL.

This chain joins TRBV5-1 and TRBJ2-3; 12 nucleotides agree with TRBD1. V shed 0 bases and J 4 bases; nucleotides not matched to a gene: 9. This CDR3 comprises 18 residues. Germline assignment: CDR1 SGHRS and CDR2 YFSETQ. CDR3 protein: CASSLGDRGLSRPDTQYF. CDR3 in DNA: TGCGCCAGCAGCTTGGGGGACAGGGGGCTTTCACGCCCAGATACGCAGTATTTT. The complete variable domain, with remaining parts taken from reference TRBV5-1 and TRBJ2-3, reads KAGVTQTPRYLIKTRGQQVTLSCSPISGHRSVSWYQQTPGQGLQFLFEYFSETQRNKGNFPGRFSGRQFSNSRSEMNVSTLELGDSALYLCASSLGDRGLSRPDTQYFGPGTRLTVL.

This clonotype was found a few times. The chain combines TRBV10-1 with TRBJ2-3; D may correspond to TRBD1 or TRBD2 (6 bases each). Germline V lookup: CDR1 WNHNN, CDR2 SYGVQD (reference sequence). V was pared by 3 bases and J by 4 bases, with 17 bases between. The CDR3 has 16 residues. In DNA, the CDR3 is TGCGCCAGCAGTGACGATGGGACACGGGAGCCAGATACGCAGTATTTT. Its translation: CASSDDGTREPDTQYF.

This clonotype has ten or more counts. The V gene is TRBV12-3 or TRBV12-4, the J gene TRBJ2-3; D gene uncertain. Trimming removed 5 bases at V and 11 bases at J, with 11 bases between. The CDR3 spans 11 residues. The CDR3 region has the DNA TGTGCCAGCAGTCTGAATAGTAGGCAGTATTTT. Its protein product is CASSLNSRQYF.

V is TRBV7-2 and J is TRBJ2-7, with D unresolved. CDR3 length equals 14 residues. V lost 1 base to trimming and J lost 2 bases, with 9 bases between them. The germline CDR1 and CDR2 sequences are SGHTA and FQGNSA. The CDR3 here is CASSLGPSTYEQYF. The CDR3 region has the DNA TGTGCCAGCAGCTTAGGTCCCTCGACCTACGAGCAGTACTTC.

This clonotype was seen only a few times. The V gene is TRBV5-1, the J gene TRBJ2-3; TRBD2 aligns across 9 bases. CDR3 length: 18 amino acids. The V gene end was trimmed by 5 bases and the J gene end by 1 base; junction bases not matched to a gene: 14. Germline CDR1 reads SGHRS; CDR2 reads YFSETQ. The CDR3 is CASRLLAGESPGTDTQYF. Here the CDR3 DNA reads TGCGCCAGCAGATTATTAGCGGGGGAGTCCCCCGGCACAGATACGCAGTATTTT.

This chain joins TRBV5-1 and TRBJ1-4; D unresolved. Trimming removed 4 bases at V and 3 bases at J, with 16 bases between. Germline-derived CDR1 and CDR2 are SGHRS and YFSETQ. This CDR3 region has 16 residues. The CDR3 region has the DNA TGCGCCAGCAGCCTAACTGATGCCTCACCTAATGAAAAACTGTTTTTT. It encodes CASSLTDASPNEKLFF.

This clonotype was seen only a few times. V is TRBV5-8 and J is TRBJ2-1; D uncertain. CDR1 is SGHTS and CDR2 is YDEGEE in the germline V gene. Trimming stripped 4 bases from V and 2 bases from J, with 13 bases between. The CDR3 loop spans 15 amino acids. CDR3 loop: CASSPSWGAYNEQFF. Here the CDR3 DNA reads TGTGCCAGCAGCCCTTCTTGGGGTGCCTACAATGAGCAGTTCTTC.

This rearrangement joins TRBV10-3 to TRBJ1-2; D is undetermined. Between the trimmed V and J ends, which lost 0 bases and 5 bases, there was a span of 4 bases. The CDR3 runs 12 residues. Germline V gene lookup returns CDR1 ENHRY and CDR2 SYGVKD. In DNA, the CDR3 is TGTGCCATCAGTGAGTCACGGTATGGCTACACCTTC. It specifies CAISESRYGYTF.

CDR3 in amino acids: CASSLAPGLNEKLFF. Written as DNA, the CDR3 is TGCGCCAGCAGCTTGGCGCCAGGATTAAATGAAAAACTGTTTTTT. The genes are TRBV5-1 and TRBJ1-4; D not resolved. The CDR3 has 15 amino acids. Per germline, CDR1 SGHRS and CDR2 YFSETQ. V dropped 0 bases and J dropped 5 bases, with 11 bases sitting between them. The full variable domain, its missing parts supplied by reference TRBV5-1 and TRBJ1-4, is KAGVTQTPRYLIKTRGQQVTLSCSPISGHRSVSWYQQTPGQGLQFLFEYFSETQRNKGNFPGRFSGRQFSNSRSEMNVSTLELGDSALYLCASSLAPGLNEKLFFGSGTQLSVL.